A selection of T cell receptor beta chains follows, all from one sample in a study of T cells in localized non-small cell lung cancer. Data came from immunoSEQ multiplex PCR; TCRdb stores just in-frame clones and leaves some out. The data hold tens of thousands of clones, with roughly 80% observed a single time. Sequenced here: PBMCs, sampled before any cancer treatment. These TCRs come from a man aged 35-75 years with stage II lung adenocarcinoma. CDR3s include the opening cysteine and the closing phenylalanine or tryptophan. Fields, in order: V gene, clone size, J gene, D gene, CDR3 protein, CDR3 DNA. The D gene is left open where the match is weak. Only some rows state a clone size, as once, few, many or a class for expanded clones.

v_call: TRBV5-1; clone_size: NA; j_call: TRBJ2-2; d_call: TRBD2; cdr3_aa: CASSSGTSGRPGELFF; cdr3_nt: TGCGCCAGCAGCTCCGGGACTAGCGGGAGGCCCGGGGAGCTGTTTTTT
v_call: TRBV9; clone_size: NA; j_call: TRBJ1-2; d_call: TRBD1; cdr3_aa: CASSEGQVTGYTF; cdr3_nt: TGTGCCAGCAGCGAGGGACAGGTTACTGGCTACACCTTC
v_call: TRBV9; clone_size: NA; j_call: TRBJ2-1; d_call: NA; cdr3_aa: CASSVAEYNEQFF; cdr3_nt: TGTGCCAGCAGCGTGGCGGAGTACAATGAGCAGTTCTTC
v_call: TRBV6-6; clone_size: NA; j_call: TRBJ1-2; d_call: NA; cdr3_aa: CAIQDTEYGYTF; cdr3_nt: TGTGCCATACAGGATACCGAGTATGGCTACACCTTC
v_call: TRBV9; clone_size: NA; j_call: TRBJ2-3; d_call: TRBD1; cdr3_aa: CASSAGQGAMDTQYF; cdr3_nt: TGTGCCAGCAGCGCAGGACAGGGGGCAATGGATACGCAGTATTTT
v_call: TRBV27; clone_size: once; j_call: TRBJ2-1; d_call: TRBD2; cdr3_aa: CASSLSSLAATYNEQFF; cdr3_nt: TGTGCCAGCAGTTTATCATCTCTAGCGGCGACCTACAATGAGCAGTTCTTC
v_call: TRBV19; clone_size: NA; j_call: TRBJ1-5; d_call: NA; cdr3_aa: CASSILGGNQPQHF; cdr3_nt: TGTGCCAGTAGCATCCTTGGTGGCAATCAGCCCCAGCATTTT
v_call: TRBV19; clone_size: NA; j_call: TRBJ2-5; d_call: NA; cdr3_aa: CASSYSGLGQETQYF; cdr3_nt: TGTGCCAGTAGTTACTCGGGTCTAGGGCAAGAGACCCAGTACTTC
v_call: TRBV9; clone_size: once; j_call: TRBJ2-3; d_call: TRBD2; cdr3_aa: CASSGLRELTHTQYF; cdr3_nt: TGTGCCAGCAGCGGGCTGCGGGAGCTCACCCATACGCAGTATTTT
v_call: TRBV19; clone_size: NA; j_call: TRBJ1-1; d_call: NA; cdr3_aa: CASSMGVGEAFF; cdr3_nt: TGTGCCAGTAGTATGGGAGTGGGTGAAGCTTTCTTT
v_call: TRBV7-2; clone_size: NA; j_call: TRBJ2-1; d_call: TRBD2; cdr3_aa: CASSRGLANEQFF; cdr3_nt: TGTGCCAGCAGCCGAGGACTAGCCAATGAGCAGTTCTTC
v_call: TRBV2; clone_size: NA; j_call: TRBJ2-1; d_call: TRBD2; cdr3_aa: CASNRPSGGNEQFF; cdr3_nt: TGTGCCAGCAATAGGCCTAGCGGAGGGAATGAGCAGTTCTTC
v_call: TRBV5-1; clone_size: NA; j_call: TRBJ1-2; d_call: NA; cdr3_aa: CASSAVDYGYTF; cdr3_nt: TGCGCCAGCAGTGCGGTCGACTATGGCTACACCTTC
v_call: TRBV7-9; clone_size: NA; j_call: TRBJ2-3; d_call: NA; cdr3_aa: CASSSQLSDTQYF; cdr3_nt: TGTGCCAGCAGCTCCCAACTATCTGATACGCAGTATTTT
v_call: TRBV13; clone_size: NA; j_call: TRBJ2-1; d_call: TRBD2; cdr3_aa: CASSSILAGLDEQFF; cdr3_nt: TGTGCCAGCAGCTCGATTCTAGCGGGACTCGATGAGCAGTTCTTC
v_call: TRBV7-9; clone_size: NA; j_call: TRBJ2-3; d_call: NA; cdr3_aa: CASSDRGAITDTQYF; cdr3_nt: TGTGCCAGCAGTGACCGGGGGGCAATAACCGATACGCAGTATTTT
v_call: TRBV27; clone_size: NA; j_call: TRBJ2-7; d_call: TRBD2; cdr3_aa: CASSLLAGAGEQYF; cdr3_nt: TGTGCCAGCAGTTTGTTAGCGGGAGCTGGCGAGCAGTACTTC
v_call: TRBV2; clone_size: NA; j_call: TRBJ2-1; d_call: TRBD1; cdr3_aa: CASSASTGGAYNEQFF; cdr3_nt: TGTGCCAGCAGTGCTTCGACAGGGGGGGCCTACAATGAGCAGTTCTTC
v_call: TRBV11-3; clone_size: NA; j_call: TRBJ2-5; d_call: NA; cdr3_aa: CASSLGPPGETQYF; cdr3_nt: TGTGCCAGCAGCTTGGGGCCGCCGGGGGAGACCCAGTACTTC
v_call: TRBV2; clone_size: once; j_call: TRBJ2-7; d_call: NA; cdr3_aa: CASHGEPYEQYF; cdr3_nt: TGTGCCAGCCACGGGGAGCCCTACGAGCAGTACTTC
v_call: TRBV5-1; clone_size: NA; j_call: TRBJ1-4; d_call: TRBD1; cdr3_aa: CASSDSTGTGPEKLFF; cdr3_nt: TGCGCCAGCAGCGACTCTACCGGGACAGGGCCTGAAAAACTGTTTTTT
v_call: TRBV4-1; clone_size: NA; j_call: TRBJ2-2; d_call: NA; cdr3_aa: CASSQGPAENTGELFF; cdr3_nt: TGCGCCAGCAGCCAAGGTCCCGCAGAAAACACCGGGGAGCTGTTTTTT
v_call: TRBV2; clone_size: NA; j_call: TRBJ1-2; d_call: NA; cdr3_aa: CASNGGNNYGYTF; cdr3_nt: TGTGCCAGCAATGGGGGTAACAACTATGGCTACACCTTC
v_call: TRBV14; clone_size: few; j_call: TRBJ1-2; d_call: NA; cdr3_aa: CASSQVNRWGYTF; cdr3_nt: TGTGCCAGCAGCCAAGTTAATAGGTGGGGCTACACCTTC
v_call: TRBV30; clone_size: NA; j_call: TRBJ1-6; d_call: NA; cdr3_aa: CAWIRKGAVSPLHF; cdr3_nt: TGTGCCTGGATTCGGAAGGGTGCCGTTTCACCCCTCCACTTT
v_call: TRBV5-1; clone_size: NA; j_call: TRBJ2-1; d_call: NA; cdr3_aa: CASSLVSELGEQFF; cdr3_nt: TGCGCCAGCAGCTTGGTCTCTGAACTAGGAGAGCAGTTCTTC
v_call: TRBV6-5; clone_size: NA; j_call: TRBJ2-5; d_call: NA; cdr3_aa: CASSYFGGETQYF; cdr3_nt: TGTGCCAGCAGTTACTTCGGGGGCGAGACCCAGTACTTC
v_call: TRBV6-1; clone_size: NA; j_call: TRBJ2-3; d_call: TRBD2; cdr3_aa: CASIAGAVTDTQYF; cdr3_nt: TGTGCCAGCATAGCGGGGGCCGTCACAGATACGCAGTATTTT